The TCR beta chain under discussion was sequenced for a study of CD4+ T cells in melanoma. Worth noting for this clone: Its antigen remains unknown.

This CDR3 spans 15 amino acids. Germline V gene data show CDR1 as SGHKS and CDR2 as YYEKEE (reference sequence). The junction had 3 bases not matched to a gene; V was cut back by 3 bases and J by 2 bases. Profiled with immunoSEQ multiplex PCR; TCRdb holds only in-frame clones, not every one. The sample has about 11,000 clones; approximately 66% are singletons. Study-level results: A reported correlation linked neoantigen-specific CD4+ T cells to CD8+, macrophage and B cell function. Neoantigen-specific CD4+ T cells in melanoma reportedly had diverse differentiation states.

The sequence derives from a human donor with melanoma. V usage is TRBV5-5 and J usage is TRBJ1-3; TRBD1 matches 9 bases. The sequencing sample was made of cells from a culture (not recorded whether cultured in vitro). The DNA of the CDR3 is TGTGCCAGCAGCTCCACAGGGGGCCCTGGAAACACCATATATTTT. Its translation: CASSSTGGPGNTIYF. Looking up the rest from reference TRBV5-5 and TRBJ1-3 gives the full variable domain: DAGVTQSPTHLIKTRGQQVTLRCSPISGHKSVSWYQQVLGQGPQFIFQYYEKEERGRGNFPDRFSARQFPNYSSELNVNALLLGDSALYLCASSSTGGPGNTIYFGEGSWLTVV.